This T cell receptor beta chain was identified during a study of blood T cell repertoires in COVID-19 (dated by TCRdb to 2018 to 2021). Regarding the research as a whole: Samples from collaborators originated in the United States, Italy and Spain and spanned both the acute and convalescent phases of COVID-19. Subjects who had been exposed to COVID-19, were actively infected with it, or had recovered from it provided the deeply sampled blood TCRbeta repertoires that made up the dataset. The samples were drawn from two sources: the first 160 participants of the ongoing ImmuneRACE study, and over 950 subjects contributed by 6 global collaborators. The material from the prospective study consisted of cDNA or gDNA derived from T cells, B-cell-depleted T cells, or PBMCs. Sample metadata almost always included a de-identified subject ID, COVID-19 status, age in years and sex. A freely available public database, intended as a resource for researchers studying the immune response to SARS-CoV-2, is where the repertoires were released. Where available, HLA class I and class II types were obtained from metadata supplied by the sample provider rather than from assay-based typing. Overall study outcomes, separate from this receptor: The quantity of clinical and demographic metadata differed by source and by participant and was supplied without curation.

With respect to this clone: There is no known antigen for this receptor. The sample holds no much larger clone one base away, and base qualities are not on file.

Whole blood was collected in K2EDTA tubes by collaborating institutions according to the institutions' own protocols. For TCRbeta analysis, collaborators shipped samples in one of three forms: frozen whole blood, isolated PBMCs, or DNA extracted from either of those sample types. CDR1 and CDR2 (KGHDR, SFDVKD) derive from the germline V gene. Trimming takes 9 bases from V and 5 bases from J, and the germline ends sit 7 bases apart. Inclusive of the bounding cysteine and phenylalanine, the CDR3 is 12 residues long. Solely the CDR3 DNA is kept, with 36 bases framed from the first base. TCRbeta CDR3 regions were amplified from genomic DNA by means of the immunoSEQ Assay, a bias-controlled multiplex PCR. As for how the authors treated the data: The number of nucleated cells in each sample was estimated by amplification of reference gene primers within the assay. Sequence reads were collapsed and filtered to measure the absolute abundance of every unique TCRbeta CDR3 rearrangement. For each sample, productive Simpson clonality was calculated by taking the square root of Simpson's diversity index across productive rearrangements. Imported from immuneACCESS, the table was reduced by TCRdb to in-frame sequences with V and J called. These copies leave out some clones; in studies compared against another copy, an unresolved V gene accounts for under half, and the cause of the remainder is not known. The V and J calls and clone size come from that table; D and trimming were worked out from the DNA. This sample lists about 92,000 clones; around 90% were detected once. The ten largest clones add up to more than 1.5% of the sample.

The clonotype was recovered from a human donor with active COVID-19. The donor label of this sample is uncertain. This chain is built from TRBV24-1 and TRBJ1-6; the D gene lacks a confident call. The sequenced sample consisted of peripheral blood. CDR3 loop: CATSVDNSPLHF. The DNA sequence is given as TGTGCCACCTCGGTCGATAATTCACCCCTCCACTTT.